These 26 T cell receptor beta chains were all obtained from the same sample, sequenced in a study of T cell clonality in common variable immunodeficiency. Regarding the study as a whole: Common variable immunodeficiency TCR beta sequences reportedly had fewer deletions and N-nucleotide insertions.

Their cognate antigens are unknown. Libraries were prepared by immunoSEQ multiplex PCR; TCRdb keeps only in-frame clonotypes and omits some of them. The data show about 28,000 clones, with none appearing a single time. The sequenced material came from peripheral blood mononuclear cells. The source is a human donor with common variable immunodeficiency.

A remark on this clone: The read is 3 residues too short to cover the CDR3 end, so that end is filled in from the germline J gene. The chain joins TRBV18 to TRBJ1-2; tentatively, D is TRBD1 (6 bases). CDR3 length equals 16 residues. Trimming pared 1 base from V and 7 bases from J, leaving 19 bases between. The germline V gene has CDR1 KGHSH and CDR2 LQKENI. The CDR3 sequence is CASSPQGQWVFGGYTF. Incomplete CDR3 DNA: TGTGCCAGCTCACCACAAGGACAGTGGGTTTTCGGTGGC.

This clone was counted ten times or more. The read is 3 residues too short to cover the CDR3 end, so that end is filled in from the germline J gene. The gene calls are TRBV29-1 and TRBJ1-2; D uncertain. The CDR3 length is 13 residues. Germline V CDR1 and CDR2: SQVTM, ANQGSEA. Trimming cost V 4 bases and J 4 bases, with 13 bases left between them. Partial CDR3 DNA: TGCAGCGTTGGAGCGGGGTTCGGCTATGGC. Translation: CSVGAGFGYG. The whole CDR3 sequence reads CSVGAGFGYGYTF.

This clone was detected only a few times. The read ends 3 residues shy of where the CDR3 ends; the end is completed using the germline J gene. The chain uses TRBV20-1 and TRBJ2-5; D is unresolved. The V and J ends lost 6 bases and 0 bases respectively, with 14 bases between them. This CDR3 spans 14 amino acids. The V gene's germline CDR1 is DFQATT and CDR2 SNEGSKA (reference sequence). The DNA read from the CDR3 is TGCAGTGCCCACCTGGCAGGTTACCAAGAGACC. Translating it yields CSAHLAGYQET. In full, the CDR3 reads CSAHLAGYQETQYF.

As regards this clone: Coverage ceases 3 residues before the CDR3 finishes, and the germline J gene fills in the end. The V and J genes are TRBV11-2 and TRBJ2-7; D possibly uses TRBD1 or TRBD2 (5 bases each). The V end was cut by 0 bases, the J end by 2 bases, with 8 bases between. Germline loops: CDR1 SGHAT, CDR2 FQNNGV. This CDR3 comprises 14 residues. Here the CDR3 reads CASSLEQGAYEQYF. Partial CDR3 DNA: TGTGCCAGCAGCTTAGAGCAGGGAGCCTACGAG.

This clone showed up many times. The observed sequence ends 3 residues before the CDR3 terminus, with the missing tail filled in from the germline J gene. The chain couples TRBV4-2 to TRBJ2-2; maybe TRBD2 (5 bases). CDR1 LGHNA and CDR2 YNFKEQ come from the germline V gene. CDR3 length: 14 amino acids. V lost 0 bases to trimming and J lost 6 bases, with 8 bases between them. The CDR3 is CASSQDTGAGELFF. The CDR3 bases that were read are TGTGCCAGCAGCCAAGACACCGGGGCCGGGGAG.

Sample share makes this clone medium-sized (0.01 to 0.1%). The CDR3 end falls 3 residues outside the read, so it is completed with the germline J gene. V is TRBV20-1 and J is TRBJ1-5; the match to TRBD1 covers 7 bases. V lost 3 bases, J lost 3 bases, and 5 bases stayed unmatched. The CDR3 is 14 residues long. CDR1 DFQATT and CDR2 SNEGSKA come from the germline V gene (reference sequence). CDR3 residues: CSARPGGVNQPQHF. The sequenced part of the CDR3 DNA is TGCAGTGCTAGGCCAGGGGGAGTCAATCAGCCC.

Points on this clone: Sequencing ends 3 residues short of the CDR3 end; the germline J gene provides the rest. V is TRBV6-1 and J is TRBJ2-3; 8 bases are shared with TRBD1. The CDR3 contains 14 residues. Germline V CDR1 and CDR2: MNHNS, SASEGT. CDR3 loop: CASSEARRTGTQYF. Partial CDR3 DNA: TGTGCCAGCAGTGAAGCGAGGCGGACAGGGACG.

About this clone: The read terminates 3 residues before the CDR3 end, so the remaining end is supplied by the germline J gene. The chain carries TRBV19 and TRBJ1-2; D not resolved. Trimming pared 0 bases from V and 2 bases from J, leaving 10 bases between. Germline-derived CDR1 and CDR2 are LNHDA and SQIVND (reference sequence). This CDR3 is 15 amino acids long. The CDR3 sequence is CASSIDYKANYGYTF. Partial CDR3 DNA: TGTGCCAGTAGTATAGATTATAAGGCAAACTATGGC.

Worth noting for this clone: The CDR3 goes on 3 residues after the read ends, and that part is filled in from the germline J gene. The V and J genes are TRBV11-1 and TRBJ2-2; possible D gene TRBD2, 7 bases. Trimming shortened V by 6 bases and J by 3 bases, and 14 bases separated the two germline ends. Looked up from germline, CDR1 is SGHAT and CDR2 is FQDESV (reference sequence). The CDR3 loop spans 15 amino acids. The DNA read from the CDR3 is TGTGCCAGCAGTATTGGGGGGGCGGACACCGGGGAG. It translates to CASSIGGADTGE. The full CDR3 is CASSIGGADTGELFF.

Remarks on this clone: The observed sequence ends 3 residues before the CDR3 terminus, with the missing tail filled in from the germline J gene. The rearrangement links TRBV18 to TRBJ1-1, with D possibly matching TRBD1 (5 bases). The V gene's germline CDR1 is KGHSH and CDR2 LQKENI. V dropped 2 bases and J dropped 3 bases, with 10 bases sitting between them. The CDR3 covers 14 residues. The sequenced part of the CDR3 DNA is TGTGCCAGCTCACCAGGACATACCTACACTGAA. Protein sequence: CASSPGHTYTE. The CDR3, in full, reads CASSPGHTYTEAFF. Using reference TRBV18 and TRBJ1-1 for the parts outside the CDR3, the full variable domain is NAGVMQNPRHLVRRRGQEARLRCSPMKGHSHVYWYRQLPEEGLKFMVYLQKENIIDESGMPKERFSAEFPKEGPSILRIQQVVRGDSAAYFCASSPGHTYTEAFFGQGTRLTVV.

This clone occurred many times. Coverage ceases 3 residues before the CDR3 finishes, and the germline J gene fills in the end. The chain recombines TRBV20-1 with TRBJ2-7, with TRBD2 as a possible D gene (5 bases). Per germline, CDR1 DFQATT and CDR2 SNEGSKA (reference sequence). The V end lost 0 bases, the J end lost 2 bases, and 11 bases lay between the germline ends. This CDR3 has 14 residues. The sequenced CDR3 bases are TGCAGTGCTAGAGATCCCGGACTGCCCTACGAG. Amino acid sequence: CSARDPGLPYE. The entire CDR3 protein is CSARDPGLPYEQYF.

On this clone itself: The read gets to within 3 residues of the CDR3 end, and the germline J gene fills in the rest. V is TRBV29-1 and J is TRBJ2-3, with D unclear. CDR1 is SQVTM, CDR2 ANQGSEA, per germline. The CDR3 is made up of 13 amino acids. Trimming stripped 4 bases from V and 1 base from J, with 9 bases between. The CDR3 bases that were read are TGCAGCGTTGTAGTGGGCCGCACAGATACG. Residues: CSVVVGRTDT. The whole CDR3 region reads CSVVVGRTDTQYF.

This clone has more than one count but fewer than ten. The read halts 3 residues ahead of the CDR3 end, with the missing end drawn from the germline J gene. V and J are TRBV18 and TRBJ1-1, with TRBD1 matching 9 bases. The germline V gene has CDR1 KGHSH and CDR2 LQKENI. The CDR3 extends over 14 amino acids. Trimming removed 6 bases from V and 5 bases from J; junction bases left unmatched: 7. The covered CDR3 bases are TGTGCCAGCTCGGGCGGGACAGGGTTGACTGAA. Encoded protein: CASSGGTGLTE. The whole CDR3 sequence is CASSGGTGLTEAFF. The complete variable domain, with remaining parts taken from reference TRBV18 and TRBJ1-1, reads NAGVMQNPRHLVRRRGQEARLRCSPMKGHSHVYWYRQLPEEGLKFMVYLQKENIIDESGMPKERFSAEFPKEGPSILRIQQVVRGDSAAYFCASSGGTGLTEAFFGQGTRLTVV.

As regards this clone: The CDR3 end is not reached by the read, which stops 3 residues before it; the germline J gene fills it in. The chain joins TRBV19 to TRBJ1-6; weak D call: TRBD1 (6 bases). Trimming removed 6 bases from V and 6 bases from J, with 18 bases in between. The CDR3 covers 16 residues. Germline V gene lookup returns CDR1 LNHDA and CDR2 SQIVND (reference sequence). CDR3 residues: CASSSTGGGVNSPLHF. The sequenced part of the CDR3 DNA is TGTGCCAGTAGCTCGACAGGCGGGGGAGTTAATTCACCC. The full variable domain, its missing parts supplied by reference TRBV19 and TRBJ1-6, is DGGITQSPKYLFRKEGQNVTLSCEQNLNHDAMYWYRQDPGQGLRLIYYSQIVNDFQKGDIAEGYSVSREKKESFPLTVTSAQKNPTAFYLCASSSTGGGVNSPLHFGNGTRLTVT.

This clone was observed at least ten times. The read ends 3 residues early relative to the CDR3; the germline J gene fills the gap. V usage is TRBV20-1 and J usage is TRBJ2-7, with unresolved D. CDR1 is DFQATT, CDR2 SNEGSKA, per germline (reference sequence). The CDR3 loop spans 12 amino acids. V was trimmed by 6 bases and J by 5 bases, leaving 14 bases between them. The sequenced CDR3 bases are TGCAGTGCCACACCCCTTCGAGACGAG. Residues: CSATPLRDE. The entire CDR3 protein is CSATPLRDEQYF.

This clone was detected only a few times. The read ends 3 residues early relative to the CDR3; the germline J gene fills the gap. The chain couples TRBV7-8 to TRBJ2-5; 8 bases are shared with TRBD2. The germline V gene has CDR1 SGHVS and CDR2 FQNEAQ. Losses at the gene ends were 1 base for V and 5 bases for J; bases not matched to a gene: 6. The CDR3 is 15 amino acids. The covered CDR3 bases are TGTGCCAGCAGCTTAGGGCGGGGGGCACGGGAGACC. Translating it yields CASSLGRGARET. The whole CDR3 protein is CASSLGRGARETQYF.

In the case of this clone: The CDR3 extends 3 residues past the end of the read, so its final part is completed from the germline J gene. The gene calls are TRBV2 and TRBJ2-7, with a weak D call TRBD1 (5 bases). V dropped 2 bases and J dropped 2 bases, with 10 bases sitting between them. The germline V gene has CDR1 SNHLY and CDR2 FYNNEI. The CDR3 runs 14 residues. CDR3 in amino acids: CASSERDSTYEQYF. CDR3 DNA (partial): TGTGCCAGCAGTGAACGCGACAGCACCTACGAG.

About this clone: The missing CDR3 end, 3 residues past where the read stops, is filled in from the germline J gene. This sequence joins TRBV5-1 and TRBJ2-5, with a tentative D call TRBD1 (5 bases). V was clipped by 0 bases and J by 5 bases, with 14 bases between them. The length of the CDR3 is 15 residues. The V gene's germline CDR1 is SGHRS and CDR2 YFSETQ. Incomplete CDR3 DNA: TGCGCCAGCAGCTTGGCCGCAGGGTTTGGGGAGACC. This encodes CASSLAAGFGET. The whole CDR3 protein is CASSLAAGFGETQYF. Together with reference TRBV5-1 and TRBJ2-5, the CDR3 gives the full variable domain: KAGVTQTPRYLIKTRGQQVTLSCSPISGHRSVSWYQQTPGQGLQFLFEYFSETQRNKGNFPGRFSGRQFSNSRSEMNVSTLELGDSALYLCASSLAAGFGETQYFGPGTRLLVL.

This clone has only a few counts. Read coverage stops 3 residues before the CDR3 terminus; the germline J gene supplies the remainder. The chain is built from TRBV5-5 and TRBJ1-1; possible D gene TRBD1, 5 bases. Germline V gene data show CDR1 as SGHKS and CDR2 as YYEKEE (reference sequence). V was trimmed by 1 base and J by 1 base, leaving 11 bases between them. The CDR3 extends over 15 amino acids. The CDR3 reads CASSLTGAENTEAFF. Incomplete CDR3 DNA: TGTGCCAGCAGCTTGACAGGTGCCGAGAACACTGAA. The full variable domain, in which reference TRBV5-5 and TRBJ1-1 provide the parts outside the CDR3, is DAGVTQSPTHLIKTRGQQVTLRCSPISGHKSVSWYQQVLGQGPQFIFQYYEKEERGRGNFPDRFSARQFPNYSSELNVNALLLGDSALYLCASSLTGAENTEAFFGQGTRLTVV.

On this clone: The CDR3 is cut off 3 residues early in the read; its end comes from the germline J gene. The rearrangement uses TRBV7-3 and TRBJ2-2, with 8 bases matching TRBD2. The length of the CDR3 is 16 residues. After removal of 1 base from V and 4 bases from J, the junction contained 5 bases not matched to a gene. Germline lookup yields CDR1 SGHTA and CDR2 FQGTGA. CDR3 DNA (partial): TGTGCCAGCAGCTTAAATACGGGGGGGGTCACCGGGGAG. Protein: CASSLNTGGVTGE. The CDR3 as a whole reads CASSLNTGGVTGELFF.

A remark on this clone: The sequence runs out 3 residues before the end of the CDR3; the remainder is reconstructed from the germline J gene. The chain is built from TRBV5-1 and TRBJ1-6; 7 nucleotides align to TRBD1. The V and J ends lost 5 bases and 10 bases, in that order; junction bases with no gene match: 9. The CDR3 runs to 14 residues. The germline CDR1 and CDR2 sequences are SGHRS and YFSETQ. CDR3 sequence reads: CASSNGQVGSPLHF. CDR3 DNA (partial): TGCGCCAGCAGTAACGGACAGGTTGGCTCACCC.

This clone occurred many times. The CDR3 end falls 3 residues outside the read, so it is completed with the germline J gene. The V call is TRBV6-2 or TRBV6-3, the J call TRBJ2-3; D gene unclear. Germline CDR1 is MNHEY and CDR2 is SVGEGT. V lost 6 bases and J 2 bases, leaving 15 bases between the germline ends. CDR3 length equals 15 residues. The CDR3: CASRSDLLLTDTQYF. The DNA read from the CDR3 is TGTGCCAGCAGGTCCGACTTGCTCCTCACAGATACG.

For this clone: Read sequence stops 3 residues before the CDR3 end, and the germline J gene provides the missing end. The chain links TRBV7-8 to TRBJ1-5; D is unresolved. The length of the CDR3 is 14 residues. Germline V gene lookup returns CDR1 SGHVS and CDR2 FQNEAQ. V dropped 2 bases and J dropped 4 bases, with 9 bases sitting between them. CDR3 bases read: TGTGCCAGCAGCTTAAGTACGGGGAATCAGCCC. Its translation: CASSLSTGNQP. The entire CDR3 reads CASSLSTGNQPQHF.

This clone is medium-sized in the sample. Read sequence stops 3 residues before the CDR3 end, and the germline J gene provides the missing end. The chain carries TRBV11-2 and TRBJ2-3; unclear D gene. This CDR3 comprises 14 residues. Germline V CDR1 and CDR2: SGHAT, FQNNGV. CDR3 residues: CASSLEYSPTSQYF. The part of the CDR3 DNA that was read is TGTGCCAGCAGCTTAGAGTATAGCCCAACTTCG. The entire variable domain, with the rest obtained from reference TRBV11-2 and TRBJ2-3, is as follows: EAGVAQSPRYKIIEKRQSVAFWCNPISGHATLYWYQQILGQGPKLLIQFQNNGVVDDSQLPKDRFSAERLKGVDSTLKIQPAKLEDSAVYLCASSLEYSPTSQYFGPGTRLTVL.

This clone has a handful of counts. From the germline J gene comes the end of the CDR3, since the read stops 3 residues before it. The chain is built from TRBV7-2 and TRBJ1-1; the D gene is possibly TRBD1 (6 bases). Germline-derived CDR1 and CDR2 are SGHTA and FQGNSA. The length of the CDR3 is 15 residues. CDR3 residues: CASSLPLTGPTEAFF. The part of the CDR3 DNA that was read is TGTGCCAGCAGCTTACCTCTTACAGGGCCAACCGAA. The whole variable domain, filled in from reference TRBV7-2 and TRBJ1-1, reads GAGVSQSPSNKVTEKGKDVELRCDPISGHTALYWYRQSLGQGLEFLIYFQGNSAPDKSGLPSDRFSAERTGGSVSTLTIQRTQQEDSAVYLCASSLPLTGPTEAFFGQGTRLTVV.

On this clone itself: The read gets to within 3 residues of the CDR3 end, and the germline J gene fills in the rest. V usage is TRBV30 and J usage is TRBJ2-2; 7 bases agree with TRBD1. Trimming at V came to 1 base and at J to 1 base, leaving 6 bases not matched to a gene. This CDR3 is 16 amino acids long. Looked up from germline, CDR1 is GTSNPN and CDR2 is SVGIG (reference sequence). The CDR3 here is CAWSAKTGRNTGELFF. The covered CDR3 bases are TGTGCCTGGAGTGCAAAGACAGGGAGGAACACCGGGGAG.